This T cell receptor beta chain stems from a study of cytomegalovirus exposure and HLA in healthy donors. Study-wide results and limits: Most TCR sequences proved rare, with some public TCRs found in many donors.

As concerns this clone: Its antigen is as yet unknown.

Some clones are missing from TCRdb's copy, which holds only in-frame ones; the method was immunoSEQ multiplex PCR. The table includes 300,000 or so clones, approximately 88% detected once. The sequencing input was PBMCs. The TCR sequence derives from a young man in good health and CMV-seronegative.

The CDR3 nucleotides are TGTGCCAGTTCGACAGGGAGCGGCTCTGGAAACACCATATATTTT. Protein product: CASSTGSGSGNTIYF. This sequence joins TRBV19 and TRBJ1-3, with 7 bases that match TRBD1. The germline V gene has CDR1 LNHDA and CDR2 SQIVND (reference sequence). This CDR3 is built from 15 residues. Trimming cost V 8 bases and J 0 bases; bases outside gene matches: 7.